This TCR beta chain was retrieved from a study of cytomegalovirus exposure and HLA in healthy donors. Study results and limitations: Later on, an analysis showed TCR association rates differing by HLA locus, with DRB1 the most and HLA-C the fewest.

There are 14 residues in the CDR3. V was clipped by 2 bases and J by 7 bases, with 16 bases between them. The germline CDR1 and CDR2 sequences are SGHRS and YFSETQ. This clone was detected a few times. Antigen: not known. The PCR used 60 Vbeta and 13 Jbeta primers. Produced via immunoSEQ multiplex PCR; TCRdb's table is partial and in-frame only. The table includes under 200,000 clones, about 68% detected once. This clonotype originated in a female donor in good health and CMV-seronegative. The sample comprised PBMCs. V gene TRBV5-1 combines with J gene TRBJ2-7; D remains ambiguous. The CDR3 DNA sequence: TGCGCCAGCAGCTTTGGGCCCCCTCTTGGGGAGCAGTACTTC. Its translation is CASSFGPPLGEQYF.